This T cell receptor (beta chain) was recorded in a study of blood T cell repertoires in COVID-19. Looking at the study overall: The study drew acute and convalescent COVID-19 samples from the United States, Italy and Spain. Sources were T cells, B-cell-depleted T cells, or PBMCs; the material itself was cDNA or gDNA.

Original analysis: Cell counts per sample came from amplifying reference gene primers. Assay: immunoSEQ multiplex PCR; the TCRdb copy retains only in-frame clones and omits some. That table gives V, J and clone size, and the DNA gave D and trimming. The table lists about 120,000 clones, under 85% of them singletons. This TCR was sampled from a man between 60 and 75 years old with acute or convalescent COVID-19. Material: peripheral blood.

CDR3 region: CASSLPTGCLVQETQYF. The CDR3 bases are TGTGCCAGCAGCCTCCCGACAGGGTGCCTTGTCCAAGAGACCCAGTACTTC. The rearrangement joins TRBV7-3 to TRBJ2-5; 7 nucleotides agree with TRBD1. The CDR3 contains 17 residues. CDR1 and CDR2 (germline): SGHTA, FQGTGA. J gave up 1 base and V 5 bases, and 13 bases lay outside the gene matches.